What follows is one T cell receptor (beta chain) and its context. Its antigen is still unknown. This record comes from a study of CD4 T cells in relation to SARS-CoV-2 and coronaviruses. Study overall: PBMCs were cultured with antigen for over 8 days before TCR beta sequencing. Crossreactive spike epitopes shared across donors were mapped to their HLA restriction.

Method: immunoSEQ multiplex PCR; TCRdb's copy keeps in-frame clones and lacks some. Here the sample spans around 9,700 clones, about 81% being singletons. Before the COVID-19 pandemic, during about 2011-2019, CD4+ T cells were taken from unexposed donors. After about 10 days of culture, CD4+ T cells were isolated. Unexposed-donor CD4+ T cells were probed with SARS-CoV-2 S/N and four cold-coronavirus spikes, cells permitting. Study-level findings and limits: SARS-CoV-2-driven expansion was significantly weaker in crossreactive than monoreactive clones.

The CDR3 spans 14 residues. The V end lost 0 bases, the J end lost 2 bases, and 9 bases lay between the germline ends. Germline V gene lookup returns CDR1 SGHTS and CDR2 YDEGEE. The clonotype originates from a human donor in good health. The chain has TRBV5-8 and TRBJ2-7, with D possibly being TRBD1 or TRBD2 (5 bases each). Sequenced material: CD4+ T cells from PBMCs, cultured in vitro. The CDR3 DNA reads TGTGCCAGCAGCTTGGTCGGGGCAACCTACGAGCAGTACTTC. It codes for CASSLVGATYEQYF.